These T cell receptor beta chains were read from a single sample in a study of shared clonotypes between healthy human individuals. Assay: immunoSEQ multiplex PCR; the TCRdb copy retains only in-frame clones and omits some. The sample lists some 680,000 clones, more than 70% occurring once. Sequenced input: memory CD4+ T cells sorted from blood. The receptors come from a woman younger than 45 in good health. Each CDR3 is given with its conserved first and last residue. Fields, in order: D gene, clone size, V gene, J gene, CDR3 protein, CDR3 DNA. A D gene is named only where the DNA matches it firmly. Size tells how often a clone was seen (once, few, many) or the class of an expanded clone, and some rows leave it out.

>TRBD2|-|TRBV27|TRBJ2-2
CASSLSPGLAGNTGELFF
TGTGCCAGCAGTTTATCCCCGGGACTAGCGGGAAACACCGGGGAGCTGTTTTTT
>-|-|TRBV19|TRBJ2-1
CASLTGQGEQFF
TGTGCCAGTCTTACAGGGCAGGGGGAGCAGTTCTTC
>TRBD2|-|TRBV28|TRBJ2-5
CASRTQGGDLAGGKETQYF
TGTGCCAGCAGAACTCAGGGGGGCGACTTAGCGGGAGGGAAAGAGACCCAGTACTTC
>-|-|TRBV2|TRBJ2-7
CASPKTRDVTYEQYF
TGTGCCAGCCCAAAGACCAGGGATGTCACCTACGAGCAGTACTTC
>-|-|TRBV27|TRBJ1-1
CASRPLDSTEAFF
TGTGCCAGCAGGCCTTTGGACAGCACTGAAGCTTTCTTT
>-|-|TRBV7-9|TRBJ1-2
CASSLEDSNYGYTF
TGTGCCAGCAGCTTAGAAGACAGTAACTATGGCTACACCTTC
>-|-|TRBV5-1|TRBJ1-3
CASSLGASGNTIYF
TGCGCCAGCAGCTTAGGGGCCTCTGGAAACACCATATATTTT
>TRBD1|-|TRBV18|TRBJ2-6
CASSEDRFSGANVLTF
TGTGCCAGCTCAGAGGACAGGTTTTCTGGGGCCAACGTCCTGACTTTC
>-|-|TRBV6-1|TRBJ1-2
CASSETTGGEPVGRGYTF
TGTGCCAGCAGTGAAACTACAGGAGGCGAACCTGTAGGACGAGGCTACACCTTC
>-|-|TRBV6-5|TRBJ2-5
CASSYITGSQETQYF
TGTGCCAGCAGTTACATAACAGGGTCCCAAGAGACCCAGTACTTC
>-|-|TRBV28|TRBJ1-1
CASRGGGDRRAFF
TGTGCCAGCAGGGGGGGCGGGGACCGAAGGGCTTTCTTT
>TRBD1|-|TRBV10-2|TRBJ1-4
CASLTGDNEKLFF
TGCGCCAGCCTTACAGGGGATAATGAAAAACTGTTTTTT
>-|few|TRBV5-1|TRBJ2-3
CASSHGQLDTQYF
TGCGCCAGCAGCCATGGACAGCTAGATACGCAGTATTTT
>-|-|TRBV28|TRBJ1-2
CASSLGPPNYGYTF
TGTGCCAGCAGTCTCGGGCCCCCGAACTATGGCTACACCTTC
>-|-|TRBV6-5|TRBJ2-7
CASSYGRTSYEQYF
TGTGCCAGCAGTTACGGGAGGACCTCCTACGAGCAGTACTTC
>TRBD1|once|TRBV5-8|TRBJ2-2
CASSLAFGTGNTGELFF
TGTGCCAGCAGCTTGGCGTTTGGGACAGGCAACACCGGGGAGCTGTTTTTT
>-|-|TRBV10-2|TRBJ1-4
CASLRGTNEKLFF
TGCGCCAGCCTTCGGGGGACTAATGAAAAACTGTTTTTT
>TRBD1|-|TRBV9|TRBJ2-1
CASSGEFGQGARNEQFF
TGTGCCAGCAGCGGAGAGTTCGGACAGGGGGCTAGAAATGAGCAGTTCTTC
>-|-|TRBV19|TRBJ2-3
CASSINDRDTQYF
TGTGCCAGTAGTATAAACGACCGAGATACGCAGTATTTT
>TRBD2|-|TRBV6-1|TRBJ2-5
CASSGGLAWETQYF
TGTGCCAGCAGTGGGGGACTAGCCTGGGAGACCCAGTACTTC
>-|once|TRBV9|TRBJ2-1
CASSVEPSYNEQFF
TGTGCCAGCAGCGTAGAACCTAGTTACAATGAGCAGTTCTTC
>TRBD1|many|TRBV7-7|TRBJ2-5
CASSVDREQTQYF
TGTGCCAGCAGCGTTGACAGGGAACAGACCCAGTACTTC
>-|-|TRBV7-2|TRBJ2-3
CASSDPRGTDTQYF
TGTGCCAGCAGCGACCCTAGGGGCACAGATACGCAGTATTTT
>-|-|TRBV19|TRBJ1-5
CASSIGQDQPQHF
TGTGCCAGTAGTATAGGACAGGATCAGCCCCAGCATTTT
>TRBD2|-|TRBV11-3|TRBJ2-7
CASSLGGRASSEQYF
TGTGCCAGCAGCTTAGGCGGGAGGGCCTCGAGCGAGCAGTACTTC
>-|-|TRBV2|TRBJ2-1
CASSGQDVYNEQFF
TGTGCCAGCAGTGGACAAGATGTTTACAATGAGCAGTTCTTC
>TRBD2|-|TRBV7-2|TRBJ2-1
CASSRRLAGGQAYNEQFF
TGTGCCAGCAGCCGACGACTAGCGGGAGGGCAGGCCTACAATGAGCAGTTCTTC
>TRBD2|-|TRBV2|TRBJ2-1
CASSGLAGYNEQFF
TGTGCCAGCAGTGGGTTAGCGGGATACAATGAGCAGTTCTTC
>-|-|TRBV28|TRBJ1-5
CASSLGGPLNQPQHF
TGTGCCAGCAGTTTGGGGGGACCCCTCAATCAGCCCCAGCATTTT
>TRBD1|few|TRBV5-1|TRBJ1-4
CASSLMGQGHEKLFF
TGCGCCAGCAGCTTAATGGGACAGGGGCATGAAAAACTGTTTTTT
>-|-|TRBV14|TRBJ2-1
CASSQVPTSFHEQFF
TGTGCCAGCAGCCAAGTGCCCACTAGTTTCCATGAGCAGTTCTTC
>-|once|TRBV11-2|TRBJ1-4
CASSLDPGTREKLFF
TGTGCCAGCAGCTTAGACCCGGGGACTAGGGAAAAACTGTTTTTT
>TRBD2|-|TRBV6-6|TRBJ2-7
CATTGLAGEKQYF
TGTGCCACCACGGGACTAGCGGGAGAGAAGCAGTACTTC
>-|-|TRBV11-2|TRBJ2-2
CASSLGRETTGELFF
TGTGCCAGCAGCTTAGGGCGGGAAACCACCGGGGAGCTGTTTTTT
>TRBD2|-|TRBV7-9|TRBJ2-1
CASSSTSGGYNEQFF
TGTGCCAGCAGCTCGACTAGCGGGGGCTACAATGAGCAGTTCTTC
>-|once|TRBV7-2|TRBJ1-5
CASSPLGRAGGNQPQHF
TGTGCCAGCAGCCCGCTTGGAAGGGCGGGGGGCAATCAGCCCCAGCATTTT
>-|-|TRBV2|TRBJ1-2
CASKKEYYGYTF
TGTGCCAGCAAAAAAGAGTACTATGGCTACACCTTC
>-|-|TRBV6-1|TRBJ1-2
CASSEAMTYGYTF
TGTGCCAGCAGTGAAGCGATGACCTATGGCTACACCTTC
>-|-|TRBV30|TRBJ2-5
CAWKDARETQYF
TGTGCCTGGAAAGACGCCCGAGAGACCCAGTACTTC
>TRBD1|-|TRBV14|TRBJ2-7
CASSPGQGWNEQYF
TGTGCCAGCAGCCCAGGACAGGGTTGGAACGAGCAGTACTTC
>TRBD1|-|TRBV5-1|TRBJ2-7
CASSLGDSHYEQYF
TGCGCCAGCAGCTTAGGGGACAGCCACTACGAGCAGTACTTC
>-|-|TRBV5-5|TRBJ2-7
CASSLLAYEQYF
TGTGCCAGCAGCTTGCTTGCTTACGAGCAGTACTTC
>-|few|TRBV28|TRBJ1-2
CASSRGLNYGYTF
TGTGCCAGCAGTCGGGGCTTGAACTATGGCTACACCTTC
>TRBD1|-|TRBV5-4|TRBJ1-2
CASSSRRTGGSYGYTF
TGTGCCAGCAGCTCACGTCGGACAGGGGGCTCGTATGGCTACACCTTC
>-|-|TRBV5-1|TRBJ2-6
CASSRQSGANVLTF
TGCGCCAGCAGCCGCCAGTCTGGGGCCAACGTCCTGACTTTC